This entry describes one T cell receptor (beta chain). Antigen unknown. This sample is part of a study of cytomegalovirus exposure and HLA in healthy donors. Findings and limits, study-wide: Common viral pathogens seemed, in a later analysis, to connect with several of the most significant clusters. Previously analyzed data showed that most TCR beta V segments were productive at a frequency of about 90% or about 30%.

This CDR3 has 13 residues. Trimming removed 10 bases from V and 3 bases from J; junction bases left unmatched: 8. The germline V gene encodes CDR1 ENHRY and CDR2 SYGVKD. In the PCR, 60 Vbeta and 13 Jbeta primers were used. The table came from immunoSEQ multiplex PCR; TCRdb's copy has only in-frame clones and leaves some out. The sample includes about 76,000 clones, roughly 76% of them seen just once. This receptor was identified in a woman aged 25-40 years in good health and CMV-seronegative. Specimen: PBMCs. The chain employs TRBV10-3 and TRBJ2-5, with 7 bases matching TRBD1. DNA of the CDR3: TGTGCCACCGCCACCGGGACAGAAGAGACCCAGTACTTC. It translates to CATATGTEETQYF.